A single sample is the source of the 9 T cell receptor beta chains below, sequenced in a study of CD8+ T cells in alopecia areata. cDNA serving as the sequencing template came from extracted, reverse transcribed RNA. Profiled with immunoSEQ multiplex PCR; TCRdb holds only in-frame clones, not every one. The profile covers about 97,000 clones, with 35% to 45% appearing a single time and approximately 1.5% taken by the ten largest. Sequencing input: CD4+ T cells sorted from blood. The receptor set was obtained from a human donor with alopecia areata.

The chain joins TRBV6-1 to TRBJ1-2; D possibly corresponds to TRBD1 (5 bases). There are 12 residues in the CDR3. Germline V gene lookup returns CDR1 MNHNS and CDR2 SASEGT. Deletions cut 9 bases from V and 8 bases from J, with 16 bases between. The CDR3 DNA is TGTGCCAGTCAGACAGAACTTCAGGGCTACACCTTC. It specifies CASQTELQGYTF.

This clone was observed at least ten times. The same CDR3 also results from other DNA sequences found in this sample. The V gene is TRBV18, the J gene TRBJ2-7; no definite D call. The ends were cut back, 3 bases at V and 0 bases at J, with 3 bases in the middle. The CDR3 length is 12 residues. Germline CDR1 KGHSH, CDR2 LQKENI. The CDR3, as DNA: TGTGCCAGCTCACCCCTCTCCTACGAGCAGTACTTC. It is translated as CASSPLSYEQYF.

This clone was seen a few times. This chain connects TRBV29-1 to TRBJ2-5; 9 bases match TRBD1. CDR3 length: 15 amino acids. J lost 2 bases, V lost 6 bases, and 10 bases had no gene match. CDR1 and CDR2 from the germline V gene are SQVTM and ANQGSEA. CDR3 protein: CSVDTTGTGQETQYF. The CDR3 DNA follows: TGCAGCGTCGATACAACCGGGACAGGGCAAGAGACCCAGTACTTC.

V and J are TRBV7-2 and TRBJ2-1, with 13 bases that match TRBD2. Germline CDR1 SGHTA, CDR2 FQGNSA. There are 15 residues in the CDR3. Trimming took 7 bases from V and 8 from J; bases not matched to a gene: 8. CDR3 DNA sequence: TGTGCCAGCACTAGTGGACTAGCGGGGGTTTATGAGCAGTTCTTC. Translation: CASTSGLAGVYEQFF.

The table lists this clone with a few counts. The chain links TRBV27 to TRBJ2-5; 7 positions agree with TRBD1. The germline V gene encodes CDR1 MNHEY and CDR2 SMNVEV (reference sequence). After removal of 6 bases from V and 5 bases from J, the junction contained 12 bases not matched to a gene. The CDR3 loop spans 15 amino acids. CDR3 sequence (DNA): TGTGCCAGCAGCCGACAGGGCGTCGACGGGGAGACCCAGTACTTC. This sequence encodes CASSRQGVDGETQYF.

The chain joins TRBV29-1 to TRBJ1-5; a possible D gene is TRBD1 (5 bases). The germline V gene has CDR1 SQVTM and CDR2 ANQGSEA. The CDR3 length is 14 residues. Trimming left V 6 bases short and J 0 bases short, with 12 bases between. The DNA for the CDR3 is TGCAGCGTCGCGACAGATTATAGCAATCAGCCCCAGCATTTT. Protein product: CSVATDYSNQPQHF.

This clone came up a few times. This chain joins TRBV18 and TRBJ2-7; 8 bases map to TRBD2. The V and J ends lost 2 bases and 0 bases, in that order; junction bases with no gene match: 6. This CDR3 spans 16 amino acids. Per the germline V gene, CDR1 is KGHSH and CDR2 is LQKENI. Here the CDR3 reads CASSPMLAGGSYEQYF. The CDR3 region has the DNA TGTGCCAGCTCACCAATGTTGGCGGGAGGCTCCTACGAGCAGTACTTC.

This chain connects TRBV4-1 to TRBJ2-2; D possibly corresponds to TRBD1 (6 bases). V shed 4 bases and J shed 5 bases, with 11 bases lying between them. Germline values: CDR1 MGHRA, CDR2 YSYEKL. This CDR3 comprises 14 residues. Here the CDR3 DNA reads TGCGCCAGCAGCCTTTCGAGGGGGACCGGGGAGCTGTTTTTT. Translating it yields CASSLSRGTGELFF.

This clone appeared a few times. The chain is built from TRBV2 and TRBJ1-3, with unresolved D. The CDR3 covers 13 residues. Trimming pared 6 bases from V and 1 base from J, leaving 7 bases between. Germline CDR1 and CDR2: SNHLY and FYNNEI. The CDR3 is CASRALSGNTIYF. Written as DNA, the CDR3 is TGTGCCAGCAGGGCGCTATCTGGAAACACCATATATTTT.